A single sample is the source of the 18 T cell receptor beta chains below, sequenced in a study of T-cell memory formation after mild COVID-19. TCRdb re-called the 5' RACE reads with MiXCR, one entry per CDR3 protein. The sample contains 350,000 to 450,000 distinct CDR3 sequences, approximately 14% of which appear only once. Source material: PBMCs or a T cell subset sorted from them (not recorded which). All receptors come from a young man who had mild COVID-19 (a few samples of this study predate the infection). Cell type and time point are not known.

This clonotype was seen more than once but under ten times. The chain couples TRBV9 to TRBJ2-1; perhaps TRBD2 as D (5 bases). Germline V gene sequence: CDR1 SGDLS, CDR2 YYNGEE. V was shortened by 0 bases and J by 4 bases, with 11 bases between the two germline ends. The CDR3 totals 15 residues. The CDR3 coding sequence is TGTGCCAGCAGCGTAGAAGAGCGGTCTTACAATGAGCAGTTCTTC. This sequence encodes CASSVEERSYNEQFF. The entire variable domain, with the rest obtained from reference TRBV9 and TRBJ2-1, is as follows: DSGVTQTPKHLITATGQRVTLRCSPRSGDLSVYWYQQSLDQGLQFLIQYYNGEERAKGNILERFSAQQFPDLHSELNLSSLELGDSALYFCASSVEERSYNEQFFGPGTRLTVL.

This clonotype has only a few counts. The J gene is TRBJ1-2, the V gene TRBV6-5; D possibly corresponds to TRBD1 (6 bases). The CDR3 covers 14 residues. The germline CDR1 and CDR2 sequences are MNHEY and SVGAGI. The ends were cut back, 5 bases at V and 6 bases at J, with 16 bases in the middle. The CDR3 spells CASSPATGSNGYTF. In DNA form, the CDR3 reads TGTGCCAGCAGTCCCGCGACAGGTTCGAATGGCTACACCTTC.

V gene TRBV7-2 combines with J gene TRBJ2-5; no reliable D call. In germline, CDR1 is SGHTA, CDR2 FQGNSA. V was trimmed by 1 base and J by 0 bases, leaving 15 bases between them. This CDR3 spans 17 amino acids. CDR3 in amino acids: CASSLGRILPHQETQYF. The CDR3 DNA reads TGTGCCAGCAGCTTAGGGCGGATACTACCCCACCAAGAGACCCAGTACTTC.

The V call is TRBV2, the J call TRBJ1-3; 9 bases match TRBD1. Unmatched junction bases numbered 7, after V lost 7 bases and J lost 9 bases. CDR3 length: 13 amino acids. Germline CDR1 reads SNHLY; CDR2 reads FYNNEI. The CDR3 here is CASTRDRAGTIYF. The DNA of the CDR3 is TGTGCCAGCACCAGGGACAGGGCTGGCACCATATATTTT.

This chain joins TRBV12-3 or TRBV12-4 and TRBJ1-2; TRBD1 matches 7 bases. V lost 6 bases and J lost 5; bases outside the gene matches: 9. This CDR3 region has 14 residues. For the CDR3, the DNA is TGTGCCAGCAGCCGCTACAGGGGCATGTATGGCTACACCTTC. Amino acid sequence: CASSRYRGMYGYTF.

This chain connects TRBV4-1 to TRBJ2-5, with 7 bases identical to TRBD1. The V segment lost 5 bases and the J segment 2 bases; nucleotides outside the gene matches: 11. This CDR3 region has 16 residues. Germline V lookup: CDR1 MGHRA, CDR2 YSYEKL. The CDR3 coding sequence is TGCGCCAGCAGCGCGATAACAGGGGCTTCACAAGAGACCCAGTACTTC. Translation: CASSAITGASQETQYF.

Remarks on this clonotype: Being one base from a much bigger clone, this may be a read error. The CDR3, as DNA: TGCGCCAGCAGCCAAGCTCGGCAGCAGATCTACGAGCAGTACTTC. Its translation: CASSQARQQIYEQYF. The J gene is TRBJ2-7, the V gene TRBV4-3, with D unclear. This CDR3 spans 15 amino acids. CDR1 LGHNA and CDR2 YSLEER come from the germline V gene. V was shortened by 1 base and J by 3 bases, with 13 bases between the two germline ends.

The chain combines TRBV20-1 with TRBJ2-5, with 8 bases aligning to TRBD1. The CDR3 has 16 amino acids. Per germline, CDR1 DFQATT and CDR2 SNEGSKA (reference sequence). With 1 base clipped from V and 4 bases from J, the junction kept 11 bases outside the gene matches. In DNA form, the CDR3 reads TGCAGTGCTAGAGCCGCTCGAAAGACAGGGGTAGAGACCCAGTACTTC. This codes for CSARAARKTGVETQYF.

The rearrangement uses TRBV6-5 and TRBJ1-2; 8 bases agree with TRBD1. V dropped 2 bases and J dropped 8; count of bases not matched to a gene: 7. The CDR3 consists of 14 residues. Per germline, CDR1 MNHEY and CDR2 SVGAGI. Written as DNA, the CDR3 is TGTGCCAGCAGTTACGGGGCAGGGGGCGACGGCTACACCTTC. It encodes CASSYGAGGDGYTF.

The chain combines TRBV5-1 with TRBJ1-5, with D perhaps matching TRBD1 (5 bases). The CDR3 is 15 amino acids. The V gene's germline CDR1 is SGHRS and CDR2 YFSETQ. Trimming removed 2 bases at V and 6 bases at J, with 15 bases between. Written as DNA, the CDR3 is TGCGCCAGCAGCTTTTTGGGGGAGAAGGGTCAGCCCCAGCATTTT. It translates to CASSFLGEKGQPQHF. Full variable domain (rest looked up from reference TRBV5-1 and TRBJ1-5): KAGVTQTPRYLIKTRGQQVTLSCSPISGHRSVSWYQQTPGQGLQFLFEYFSETQRNKGNFPGRFSGRQFSNSRSEMNVSTLELGDSALYLCASSFLGEKGQPQHFGDGTRLSIL.

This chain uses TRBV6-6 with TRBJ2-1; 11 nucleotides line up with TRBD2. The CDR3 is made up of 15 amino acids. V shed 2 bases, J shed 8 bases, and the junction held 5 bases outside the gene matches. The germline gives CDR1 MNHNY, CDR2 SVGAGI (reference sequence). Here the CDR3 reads CASSYSLAGGDEQFF. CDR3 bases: TGTGCCAGCAGTTACAGCCTAGCGGGGGGCGATGAGCAGTTCTTC.

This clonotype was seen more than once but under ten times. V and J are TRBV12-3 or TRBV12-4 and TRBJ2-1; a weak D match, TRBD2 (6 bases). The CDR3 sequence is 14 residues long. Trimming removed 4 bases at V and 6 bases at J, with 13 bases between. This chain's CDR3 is CASSSTGGVNEQFF. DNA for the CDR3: TGTGCCAGCAGTTCCACTGGCGGGGTCAATGAGCAGTTCTTC.

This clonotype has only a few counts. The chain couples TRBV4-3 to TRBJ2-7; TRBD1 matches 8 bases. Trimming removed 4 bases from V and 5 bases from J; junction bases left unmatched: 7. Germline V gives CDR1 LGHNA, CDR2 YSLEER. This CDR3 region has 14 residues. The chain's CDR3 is CASSPGQGRNEQYF. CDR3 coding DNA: TGCGCCAGCAGCCCCGGACAGGGTCGTAACGAGCAGTACTTC.

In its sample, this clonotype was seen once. CDR3 DNA sequence: TGTGCCACCAGTGATTTTCCCGGGGCTGGTGGCTACACCTTC. This codes for CATSDFPGAGGYTF. V gene TRBV24-1 combines with J gene TRBJ1-2; tentatively, D is TRBD1 (5 bases). The CDR3 extends over 14 amino acids. Trimming stripped 1 base from V and 7 bases from J, with 12 bases between. Germline V CDR1 and CDR2: KGHDR, SFDVKD.

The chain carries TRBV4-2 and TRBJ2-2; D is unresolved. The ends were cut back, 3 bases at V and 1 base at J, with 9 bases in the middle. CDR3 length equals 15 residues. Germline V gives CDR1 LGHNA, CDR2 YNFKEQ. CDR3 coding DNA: TGTGCCAGCAGCCACGGTTTTGGGAACACCGGGGAGCTGTTTTTT. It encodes CASSHGFGNTGELFF.

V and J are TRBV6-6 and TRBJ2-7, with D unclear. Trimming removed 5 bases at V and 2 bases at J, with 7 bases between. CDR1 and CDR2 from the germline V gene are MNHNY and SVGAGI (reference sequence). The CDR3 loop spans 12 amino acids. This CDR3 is CASSHSAYEQYF. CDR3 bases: TGTGCCAGCAGTCATTCTGCCTACGAGCAGTACTTC.

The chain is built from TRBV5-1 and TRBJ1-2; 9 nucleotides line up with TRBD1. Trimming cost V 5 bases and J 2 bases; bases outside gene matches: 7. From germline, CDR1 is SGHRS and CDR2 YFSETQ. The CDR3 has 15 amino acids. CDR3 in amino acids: CASRPQGAQNYGYTF. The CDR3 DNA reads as TGCGCCAGCAGACCACAGGGGGCGCAGAACTATGGCTACACCTTC.

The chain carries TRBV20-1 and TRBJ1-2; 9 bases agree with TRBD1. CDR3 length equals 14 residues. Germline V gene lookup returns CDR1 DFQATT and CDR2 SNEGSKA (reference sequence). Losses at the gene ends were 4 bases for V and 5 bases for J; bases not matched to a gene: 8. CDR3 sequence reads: CSATTPGQGYGYTF. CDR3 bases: TGCAGTGCTACCACCCCGGGACAGGGATATGGCTACACCTTC.